The 25 T cell receptor beta chains given below trace back to one sample, sequenced in a study of T cell responses to AZD1222 COVID-19 vaccine. Libraries were prepared by immunoSEQ multiplex PCR; TCRdb keeps only in-frame clonotypes and omits some of them. The repertoire holds 130,000 or so clones, 75% to 95% seen once, with under 2% in the top ten. Sample: peripheral blood, taken 28 days after the second AZD1222 dose. All receptors derive from an adult who received the AZD1222 COVID-19 vaccine.

The chain uses TRBV4-2 and TRBJ1-6; D unclear. V dropped 2 bases and J dropped 10 bases, with 9 bases sitting between them. The CDR3 length is 13 residues. Germline CDR1 LGHNA, CDR2 YNFKEQ. The CDR3 spells CASSQPDKSPLHF. DNA for the CDR3: TGTGCCAGCAGCCAACCCGACAAATCACCCCTCCACTTT.

The V gene is TRBV7-3, the J gene TRBJ1-2; 10 bases map to TRBD1. Trimming cost V 5 bases and J 7 bases; bases outside gene matches: 4. Germline V CDR1 and CDR2: SGHTA, FQGTGA. The CDR3 is 13 amino acids. CDR3 DNA sequence: TGTGCCAGCAGCGGGACAGGGGAGGGTGGCTACACCTTC. The encoded protein is CASSGTGEGGYTF. The variable domain in full, completed from reference TRBV7-3 and TRBJ1-2, reads GAGVSQTPSNKVTEKGKYVELRCDPISGHTALYWYRQSLGQGPEFLIYFQGTGAADDSGLPNDRFFAVRPEGSVSTLKIQRTERGDSAVYLCASSGTGEGGYTFGSGTRLTVV.

This chain uses TRBV4-3 with TRBJ1-3; unclear D gene. The V end was cut by 5 bases, the J end by 0 bases, with 11 bases between. CDR1 LGHNA and CDR2 YSLEER come from the germline V gene. The CDR3 sequence is 15 residues long. The CDR3: CASSSRAHSGNTIYF. The CDR3 DNA sequence: TGCGCCAGCAGCTCCCGGGCCCACTCTGGAAACACCATATATTTT.

The chain employs TRBV2 and TRBJ2-7; unclear D gene. Per germline, CDR1 SNHLY and CDR2 FYNNEI. This CDR3 comprises 15 residues. V lost 4 bases to trimming and J lost 6 bases, with 19 bases between them. The chain's CDR3 is CASSARPSEKGEQYF. CDR3 in DNA: TGTGCCAGCAGTGCCCGACCCAGCGAGAAGGGCGAGCAGTACTTC.

The V call is TRBV24-1, the J call TRBJ1-2; 9 bases map to TRBD1. The V gene end was trimmed by 4 bases and the J gene end by 5 bases; junction bases not matched to a gene: 4. The V gene's germline CDR1 is KGHDR and CDR2 SFDVKD. This CDR3 is 14 amino acids long. This CDR3 reads CATSDRDRVYGYTF. In DNA form, the CDR3 reads TGTGCCACCAGTGACCGGGACAGGGTTTATGGCTACACCTTC.

The chain links TRBV9 to TRBJ2-7; D remains ambiguous. Trimming removed 4 bases from V and 5 bases from J, with 16 bases in between. This CDR3 has 14 amino acids. The germline V gene has CDR1 SGDLS and CDR2 YYNGEE. The CDR3 DNA is TGTGCCAGCAGCCCCCACGAGGCTCCTAACGAGCAGTACTTC. Translated, it gives CASSPHEAPNEQYF.

This chain connects TRBV5-1 to TRBJ1-1, with TRBD1 as a possible D gene (5 bases). Trimming took 0 bases from V and 5 from J, leaving 20 bases between them. The length of the CDR3 is 17 residues. Germline lookup yields CDR1 SGHRS and CDR2 YFSETQ. Written as DNA, the CDR3 is TGCGCCAGCAGCTTGGATAGGTTCGGGTTAGGGGAAACTGAAGCTTTCTTT. Residues: CASSLDRFGLGETEAFF.

This chain joins TRBV20-1 and TRBJ2-1, with 8 bases fitting TRBD1. J was trimmed by 7 bases and V by 3 bases; bases with no gene match: 2. CDR1 is DFQATT, CDR2 SNEGSKA, per germline (reference sequence). This CDR3 contains 12 residues. CDR3 coding DNA: TGCAGTGCTAGTAGACAGGGGAATGAGCAGTTCTTC. Translated: CSASRQGNEQFF.

The rearrangement uses TRBV6-6 and TRBJ1-1; D is unclear. Per the germline V gene, CDR1 is MNHNY and CDR2 is SVGAGI (reference sequence). The V gene lost 4 bases and the J gene lost 3 bases, with 15 bases spanning the gap. CDR3 length equals 15 residues. The CDR3 DNA reads as TGTGCCAGCAGTTCCAAGGACCGTGGGTACACTGAAGCTTTCTTT. The encoded protein is CASSSKDRGYTEAFF.

J is TRBJ1-1 and V is TRBV19; D call uncertain. This CDR3 comprises 12 residues. V shed 7 bases and J shed 7 bases, with 13 bases lying between them. Per germline, CDR1 LNHDA and CDR2 SQIVND (reference sequence). CDR3 nucleotides: TGTGCCAGTACCACTTGGTTAGGTGAAGCTTTCTTT. Residues: CASTTWLGEAFF.

The V and J genes are TRBV27 and TRBJ1-5; D uncertain. Germline V lookup: CDR1 MNHEY, CDR2 SMNVEV (reference sequence). V shed 0 bases and J shed 4 bases, with 10 bases lying between them. CDR3 size: 15 residues. In nucleotides, the CDR3 is TGTGCCAGCAGTTTATCTTGGCACGGTAATCAGCCCCAGCATTTT. Translated: CASSLSWHGNQPQHF.

V gene TRBV27 combines with J gene TRBJ2-2; weak D call: TRBD2 (6 bases). V lost 10 bases and J lost 7, with 10 bases in between. The CDR3 loop spans 11 amino acids. Germline V lookup: CDR1 MNHEY, CDR2 SMNVEV (reference sequence). This chain's CDR3 is CATLEGGELFF. The DNA of the CDR3 is TGTGCCACCTTGGAGGGCGGGGAGCTGTTTTTT.

V gene TRBV23-1 combines with J gene TRBJ2-2, with D hard to call. TRBV23-1 is flagged as an ORF with uncertain function. The CDR3 totals 12 residues. V was cut by 4 bases and J by 5 bases, with 5 bases left in between. CDR3 region: CASSLVTGELFF. The CDR3 nucleotides are TGCGCCAGCAGTCTGGTGACCGGGGAGCTGTTTTTT.

Notes on this clone: This sample also contains other DNA sequences that code for the same CDR3. The chain links TRBV7-9 to TRBJ1-2; a weak D match, TRBD1 (5 bases). The CDR3 consists of 14 residues. Deletions cut 3 bases from V and 1 base from J, with 9 bases between. CDR1 is SEHNR and CDR2 is FQNEAQ in the germline V gene (reference sequence). The CDR3 region is CASSLAGYNYGYTF. DNA for the CDR3: TGTGCCAGCAGCTTGGCAGGGTATAACTATGGCTACACCTTC.

The chain is built from TRBV18 and TRBJ1-1; 7 bases map to TRBD1. This CDR3 is 14 amino acids long. CDR1 is KGHSH, CDR2 LQKENI, per germline. Trimming at V came to 4 bases and at J to 4 bases, leaving 6 bases not matched to a gene. The CDR3 reads CASSQGASGTEAFF. The CDR3, as DNA: TGTGCCAGCTCACAGGGGGCGAGTGGCACTGAAGCTTTCTTT.

The J gene is TRBJ1-6, the V gene TRBV27; tentative D call: TRBD1 (5 bases). Germline lookup yields CDR1 MNHEY and CDR2 SMNVEV (reference sequence). The CDR3 contains 18 residues. V lost 0 bases to trimming and J lost 7 bases, with 19 bases between them. CDR3 nucleotides: TGTGCCAGCAGTTTATCCCCGGGGACGGAAGACTTCAATTCACCCCTCCACTTT. Its protein product is CASSLSPGTEDFNSPLHF.

The V call is TRBV24-1, the J call TRBJ2-2; D not certain. CDR3 length: 14 amino acids. V dropped 3 bases and J dropped 4 bases, with 8 bases sitting between them. Per the germline V gene, CDR1 is KGHDR and CDR2 is SFDVKD. The DNA of the CDR3 is TGTGCCACCAGTGATGTTTACAGCACCGGGGAGCTGTTTTTT. Protein product: CATSDVYSTGELFF.

The genes are TRBV30 and TRBJ1-4; no definite D call. Germline CDR1 GTSNPN, CDR2 SVGIG (reference sequence). The CDR3 loop spans 16 amino acids. The V end lost 1 base, the J end lost 3 bases, and 15 bases lay between the germline ends. The DNA of the CDR3 is TGTGCCTGGAGTGGTAAGGACGGTGGCCCTAATGAAAAACTGTTTTTT. Amino acids: CAWSGKDGGPNEKLFF.

This sequence joins TRBV9 and TRBJ2-5, with a possible D match to TRBD1 (6 bases). CDR1 is SGDLS, CDR2 YYNGEE, per germline. Trimming cost V 2 bases and J 1 base, with 12 bases left between them. The CDR3 extends over 15 amino acids. In DNA, the CDR3 is TGTGCCAGCAGCGTGAGAGGACAGCTCCAAGAGACCCAGTACTTC. Protein: CASSVRGQLQETQYF. Full variable domain (missing parts from reference TRBV9 and TRBJ2-5): DSGVTQTPKHLITATGQRVTLRCSPRSGDLSVYWYQQSLDQGLQFLIQYYNGEERAKGNILERFSAQQFPDLHSELNLSSLELGDSALYFCASSVRGQLQETQYFGPGTRLLVL.

The rearrangement links TRBV7-2 to TRBJ1-2, with D possibly being TRBD1 (5 bases). Trimming cost V 0 bases and J 5 bases, with 10 bases left between them. Germline V gene lookup returns CDR1 SGHTA and CDR2 FQGNSA. CDR3 size: 14 residues. CDR3 amino acids: CASSLAPGLYGYTF. Written as DNA, the CDR3 is TGTGCCAGCAGCTTAGCCCCAGGGTTGTATGGCTACACCTTC.

The chain links TRBV25-1 to TRBJ1-4, with a weak D call TRBD1 (6 bases). The CDR3 totals 16 residues. Trimming left V 2 bases short and J 8 bases short, with 18 bases between. Germline V gene lookup returns CDR1 MGHDK and CDR2 SYGVNS. The CDR3 loop is CASSETQASDREKLFF. Written as DNA, the CDR3 is TGTGCCAGCAGTGAAACCCAAGCCTCCGACAGGGAAAAACTGTTTTTT.

The V and J genes are TRBV30 and TRBJ2-5, with D possibly TRBD1 on 6 matching bases. V was clipped by 8 bases and J by 1 base, with 14 bases between them. The CDR3 totals 13 residues. CDR1 and CDR2 (germline): GTSNPN, SVGIG (reference sequence). CDR3 in DNA: TGTGCCGGAACAGGACAGTCCCAAGAGACCCAGTACTTC. Translation: CAGTGQSQETQYF.

This clone was seen once. In DNA form, the CDR3 reads TGTGCCACCAGTGAGACAGGGTTGGGGAATCAGCCCCAGCATTTT. It codes for CATSETGLGNQPQHF. The V and J genes are TRBV24-1 and TRBJ1-5, with 7 bases fitting TRBD1. This CDR3 region has 15 residues. Trimming cost V 4 bases and J 4 bases; bases outside gene matches: 6. The germline gives CDR1 KGHDR, CDR2 SFDVKD.

V usage is TRBV10-3 and J usage is TRBJ2-1; 7 nucleotides align to TRBD2. The CDR3 extends over 14 amino acids. Trimming at V came to 8 bases and at J to 4 bases, leaving 8 bases not matched to a gene. Per germline, CDR1 ENHRY and CDR2 SYGVKD. CDR3 sequence (DNA): TGTGCCATCGGACGCGGTAGCGGGTACAATGAGCAGTTCTTC. Its protein product is CAIGRGSGYNEQFF.

About this clone itself: Mismatch with germline at one junction end may stem from a read error. This sequence joins TRBV7-7 and TRBJ2-1, with 9 nucleotides matching TRBD1. Looked up from germline, CDR1 is SSHAT and CDR2 is FNYEAQ (reference sequence). The CDR3 has 15 amino acids. The CDR3 region is CASSPGQGSYNEQFF. The CDR3 DNA follows: TGTGCTAGCAGCCCCGGACAGGGGTCCTACAATGAGCAGTTCTTC.